This T cell receptor beta chain was sequenced for a study of blood T cell repertoires in COVID-19. The germline V gene has CDR1 SGHTA and CDR2 FQGNSA. The V gene end was trimmed by 5 bases and the J gene end by 7 bases; junction bases not matched to a gene: 15. The CDR3 covers 17 residues. Only in-frame clones appear in the TCRdb table, and some are missing; sequencing was by immunoSEQ multiplex PCR. The table records roughly 150,000 clones, 88% of them present only once. This clone has only one observation. The V and J genes are TRBV7-2 and TRBJ2-1; TRBD1 matches at 9 bases. The sample taken for sequencing was peripheral blood. This TCR was recovered from a man aged 50-59 years who had recovered from COVID-19. For the CDR3, the DNA is TGTGCCAGCAGCCCCCCTACCGGGACAGGGTGGAGGAATGAGCAGTTCTTC. This encodes CASSPPTGTGWRNEQFF.